This TCR beta chain originates from a study of T cell repertoires in aging, cancer and after chemotherapy. About the research overall: Patients with chronic lymphocytic leukemia were sampled before and after fludarabine- or bendamustine-based chemotherapy.

Amplification of TCR beta used genomic DNA extracted from peripheral blood. Note on this clonotype: Its cognate antigen is unknown.

Findings and caveats of the study: No conclusions about immunological memory after chemotherapy can be drawn from the repertoire data. In healthy donors, age-related TCR diversity loss mainly reflected lost richness. Across the chemotherapy interval, each cancer cohort showed higher median generation probability, suggesting thymic rebound.

A mixed TRB-A/B primer pool amplified rearranged TRB by multiplex touch-down PCR. TCRdb itself ran the multiplex PCR reads through MiXCR, one entry per CDR3 protein. The profile shows about 5,300 distinct CDR3 sequences, 44% of them singletons. Germline CDR1 and CDR2: SGHKS and YYEKEE (reference sequence). The CDR3 runs to 13 residues. V was clipped by 4 bases and J by 8 bases, with 15 bases between them. This rearrangement joins TRBV5-5 to TRBJ1-1; tentatively, D is TRBD1 (5 bases). Sequencing was carried out using blood. The receptor was isolated from a human donor with a blood cancer. CDR3 region: CASSQDSSSEAFF. DNA for the CDR3: TGTGCCAGCAGCCAAGACAGTTCTTCAGAAGCTTTCTTT. The full variable domain, completed using reference TRBV5-5 and TRBJ1-1, is DAGVTQSPTHLIKTRGQQVTLRCSPISGHKSVSWYQQVLGQGPQFIFQYYEKEERGRGNFPDRFSARQFPNYSSELNVNALLLGDSALYLCASSQDSSSEAFFGQGTRLTVV.